The 22 T cell receptor beta chains given below trace back to one sample, sequenced in a study of blood T cell repertoires in COVID-19 (dated by TCRdb to the early 2020s). The method behind the library was the immunoSEQ multiplex PCR assay. This immuneACCESS table, as held by TCRdb, lists in-frame sequences with V and J called but not all clones. Of the missing ones, under half trace to an unresolved V gene in checked studies; the others have no known cause. Within this sample are about 210,000 clones, with 70% to 90% of them counted one time only. The ten most abundant clones make up 4.9% of the sample. The specimen sequenced was peripheral blood. These receptors were taken from a woman of 80 years or more with acute or convalescent COVID-19.

This chain connects TRBV29-1 to TRBJ1-4; D is perhaps TRBD1 (6 bases). The CDR3 has 12 amino acids. Germline CDR1 reads SQVTM; CDR2 reads ANQGSEA. V was clipped by 6 bases and J by 6 bases, with 11 bases between them. CDR3 sequence reads: CSVIEGDEKLFF. The CDR3 DNA follows: TGCAGCGTAATAGAGGGGGATGAAAAACTGTTTTTT.

The rearrangement uses TRBV10-3 and TRBJ1-2; unclear D gene. The CDR3 has 16 residues. The germline CDR1 and CDR2 sequences are ENHRY and SYGVKD. The ends were cut back, 0 bases at V and 5 bases at J, with 16 bases in the middle. The CDR3 region is CAISESGSGFGYGYTF. CDR3 in DNA: TGTGCCATCAGTGAGTCGGGCAGCGGATTCGGGTATGGCTACACCTTC.

The chain employs TRBV5-1 and TRBJ2-5; 9 positions agree with TRBD1. The CDR3 consists of 15 residues. The germline V gene has CDR1 SGHRS and CDR2 YFSETQ. Trimming took 1 base from V and 4 from J; bases not matched to a gene: 5. The CDR3 DNA sequence: TGCGCCAGCAGCTTGACCGGGACAGGGTCAGAGACCCAGTACTTC. It is translated as CASSLTGTGSETQYF.

The chain recombines TRBV11-2 with TRBJ2-5; 7 positions match TRBD1. The V and J ends lost 7 bases and 1 base, in that order; junction bases with no gene match: 12. CDR3 length: 16 residues. From germline, CDR1 is SGHAT and CDR2 FQNNGV. CDR3 DNA sequence: TGTGCCAGCAAGGAAAAAACCGGGACAGCCCAAGAGACCCAGTACTTC. Translating it yields CASKEKTGTAQETQYF.

CDR3 loop: CASSQRGQDNEAFF. The DNA of the CDR3 is TGCGCCAGCAGCCAACGAGGACAGGACAATGAAGCTTTCTTT. The rearrangement links TRBV5-1 to TRBJ1-1, with TRBD1 matching 7 bases. The CDR3 is made up of 14 amino acids. J gave up 7 bases and V 4 bases, and 10 bases lay outside the gene matches. From germline, CDR1 is SGHRS and CDR2 YFSETQ.

The chain links TRBV9 to TRBJ1-6, with 7 bases that match TRBD1. After removal of 3 bases from V and 5 bases from J, the junction contained 5 bases not matched to a gene. The CDR3 length is 15 residues. Germline V gene data show CDR1 as SGDLS and CDR2 as YYNGEE. CDR3 protein: CASSAGTADNSPLHF. As DNA, the CDR3 is TGTGCCAGCAGCGCCGGGACAGCGGATAATTCACCCCTCCACTTT.

This sequence joins TRBV5-1 and TRBJ2-3; 9 bases line up with TRBD2. The V and J ends lost 6 bases and 2 bases, in that order; junction bases with no gene match: 7. The germline gives CDR1 SGHRS, CDR2 YFSETQ. The CDR3 has 15 residues. CDR3: CASKEASGNTDTQYF. CDR3 bases: TGCGCCAGCAAGGAGGCTAGCGGGAACACAGATACGCAGTATTTT.

This clone has just a few counts. The chain joins TRBV6-6 to TRBJ2-5; D is unclear. This CDR3 is 13 amino acids long. CDR1 is MNHNY, CDR2 SVGAGI, per germline (reference sequence). Trimming removed 0 bases at V and 5 bases at J, with 7 bases between. CDR3 sequence (DNA): TGTGCCAGCAGTTACTCGGTACGGGAGACCCAGTACTTC. This sequence encodes CASSYSVRETQYF.

The rearrangement links TRBV18 to TRBJ1-5, with D uncertain. V was trimmed by 3 bases and J by 4 bases, leaving 13 bases between them. The germline CDR1 and CDR2 sequences are KGHSH and LQKENI. The CDR3 loop spans 15 amino acids. CDR3 in amino acids: CASSPSSGVNQPQHF. The CDR3 DNA follows: TGTGCCAGCTCACCTTCCTCGGGAGTGAATCAGCCCCAGCATTTT.

As to this clone: The same CDR3 arises from other DNA sequences in this sample as well. The chain uses TRBV5-1 and TRBJ2-5, with unresolved D. Trimming took 0 bases from V and 1 from J, leaving 7 bases between them. This CDR3 contains 14 residues. The germline CDR1 and CDR2 sequences are SGHRS and YFSETQ. CDR3 in DNA: TGCGCCAGCAGCTTGGTAGCTTTCCAAGAGACCCAGTACTTC. Translating it yields CASSLVAFQETQYF. Supplemented by reference TRBV5-1 and TRBJ2-5, the full variable domain reads KAGVTQTPRYLIKTRGQQVTLSCSPISGHRSVSWYQQTPGQGLQFLFEYFSETQRNKGNFPGRFSGRQFSNSRSEMNVSTLELGDSALYLCASSLVAFQETQYFGPGTRLLVL.

The CDR3 DNA reads TGTGCCAGCAGATTCGCGGGAGGTCCAAATGAGCAGTTCTTC. This codes for CASRFAGGPNEQFF. The chain carries TRBV7-9 and TRBJ2-1; TRBD2 aligns across 8 bases. Germline V gives CDR1 SEHNR, CDR2 FQNEAQ (reference sequence). The CDR3 is 14 amino acids. V gave up 6 bases and J gave up 7 bases; unmatched junction bases: 8.

This clone was observed a few times. The chain uses TRBV11-2 and TRBJ2-2; 9 positions match TRBD2. Germline trimming cut 5 bases from V and 1 base from J; bases unmatched to any gene: 5. CDR3 length: 16 residues. Germline V gene sequence: CDR1 SGHAT, CDR2 FQNNGV. The CDR3 nucleotides read TGTGCCAGCAGCCCGCTAGCGGGGAAGAACACCGGGGAGCTGTTTTTT. Translated, it gives CASSPLAGKNTGELFF.

This rearrangement joins TRBV7-2 to TRBJ2-1; possible D gene TRBD1, 6 bases. V shed 1 base and J shed 4 bases, with 14 bases lying between them. Germline-derived CDR1 and CDR2 are SGHTA and FQGNSA. The CDR3 spans 16 residues. Written as DNA, the CDR3 is TGTGCCAGCAGCTTAGTCTGGTCAGGGGAATACAATGAGCAGTTCTTC. Amino acid sequence: CASSLVWSGEYNEQFF.

This chain connects TRBV28 to TRBJ2-4; D may be TRBD2 (5 bases). The length of the CDR3 is 20 residues. Germline V gene sequence: CDR1 MDHEN, CDR2 SYDVKM. V gave up 3 bases and J gave up 2 bases, with 26 bases separating them. The CDR3 is CASSLDPRPQAKTTKNIQYF. The CDR3 region has the DNA TGTGCCAGCAGTTTGGACCCCCGACCCCAGGCCAAGACTACCAAAAACATTCAGTACTTC.

The chain combines TRBV28 with TRBJ1-4; 7 nucleotides match TRBD1. Losses at the gene ends were 8 bases for V and 6 bases for J; bases not matched to a gene: 3. There are 12 residues in the CDR3. The germline V gene has CDR1 MDHEN and CDR2 SYDVKM. This CDR3 is CASRTGDEKLFF. DNA of the CDR3: TGTGCCAGCCGCACAGGGGATGAAAAACTGTTTTTT. The full variable domain, in which reference TRBV28 and TRBJ1-4 provide the parts outside the CDR3, is DVKVTQSSRYLVKRTGEKVFLECVQDMDHENMFWYRQDPGLGLRLIYFSYDVKMKEKGDIPEGYSVSREKKERFSLILESASTNQTSMYLCASRTGDEKLFFGSGTQLSVL.

The genes are TRBV24-1 and TRBJ2-1; D is possibly TRBD2 (6 bases). The CDR3 is made up of 14 amino acids. Looked up from germline, CDR1 is KGHDR and CDR2 is SFDVKD. The V and J ends lost 7 bases and 0 bases respectively, with 9 bases between them. The DNA for the CDR3 is TGTGCCACCAGGGAGGGGTCCTCCTACAATGAGCAGTTCTTC. Its protein is CATREGSSYNEQFF.

The chain recombines TRBV5-1 with TRBJ2-2; possible D gene TRBD1, 6 bases. V was trimmed by 4 bases and J by 0 bases, leaving 10 bases between them. This CDR3 contains 15 residues. Germline V gives CDR1 SGHRS, CDR2 YFSETQ. CDR3 amino acids: CASSGRTANTGELFF. CDR3 sequence (DNA): TGCGCCAGCAGCGGACGGACAGCGAACACCGGGGAGCTGTTTTTT.

This chain uses TRBV5-4 with TRBJ1-6; 7 positions match TRBD1. The germline CDR1 and CDR2 sequences are SGHNT and YYREEE (reference sequence). The CDR3 totals 12 residues. The V and J ends lost 4 bases and 17 bases, in that order; junction bases with no gene match: 9. The CDR3 bases are TGTGCCAGCAGCCCCAGGGGGGAGCTAATCCACTTT. Its translation is CASSPRGELIHF.

The V and J genes are TRBV5-4 and TRBJ2-5; possibly TRBD2 for D (7 bases). The V gene's germline CDR1 is SGHNT and CDR2 YYREEE (reference sequence). Trimming removed 0 bases at V and 4 bases at J, with 10 bases between. The CDR3 is made up of 14 amino acids. The CDR3 sequence is CASSLEAGAETQYF. The CDR3 DNA sequence: TGTGCCAGCAGCTTGGAGGCGGGGGCAGAGACCCAGTACTTC.

The rearrangement joins TRBV5-1 to TRBJ2-1; no firm D call. CDR1 SGHRS and CDR2 YFSETQ come from the germline V gene. V dropped 5 bases and J dropped 0 bases, with 9 bases sitting between them. CDR3 length equals 14 residues. The CDR3 DNA follows: TGCGCCAGCAGTGAACAGAGCTCCTACAATGAGCAGTTCTTC. Encoded protein: CASSEQSSYNEQFF. Filled out from reference TRBV5-1 and TRBJ2-1, the complete variable domain reads KAGVTQTPRYLIKTRGQQVTLSCSPISGHRSVSWYQQTPGQGLQFLFEYFSETQRNKGNFPGRFSGRQFSNSRSEMNVSTLELGDSALYLCASSEQSSYNEQFFGPGTRLTVL.

This chain uses TRBV29-1 with TRBJ1-1, with D hard to call. The CDR3 has 15 residues. Germline CDR1 SQVTM, CDR2 ANQGSEA. V was trimmed by 6 bases and J by 3 bases, leaving 20 bases between them. DNA of the CDR3: TGCAGCGTGCCGGTAGAGGGAGGCTGGCACACTGAAGCTTTCTTT. The encoded protein is CSVPVEGGWHTEAFF.

The chain joins TRBV18 to TRBJ1-4; TRBD1 agrees at 8 bases. The germline gives CDR1 KGHSH, CDR2 LQKENI. The V and J ends lost 3 bases and 6 bases, in that order; junction bases with no gene match: 6. The CDR3 is 15 residues long. The CDR3 DNA is TGTGCCAGCTCACCGAGACAGGGGAGGGATGAAAAACTGTTTTTT. It encodes CASSPRQGRDEKLFF. Complete variable domain (other parts from reference TRBV18 and TRBJ1-4): NAGVMQNPRHLVRRRGQEARLRCSPMKGHSHVYWYRQLPEEGLKFMVYLQKENIIDESGMPKERFSAEFPKEGPSILRIQQVVRGDSAAYFCASSPRQGRDEKLFFGSGTQLSVL.